The subject of this entry is one TCR beta chain. The entry originates in a study of CD8 T cells in Susac syndrome. Per the germline V gene, CDR1 is LNHDA and CDR2 is SQIVND (reference sequence). Trimming cost V 3 bases and J 0 bases, with 9 bases left between them. The CDR3 consists of 15 residues. Random hexamers were used to reverse transcribe 0.5 to 1 ug of RNA. TCRdb passed the immunoSEQ multiplex PCR reads through MiXCR, listing each CDR3 protein once. The table includes more than 150,000 distinct CDR3 sequences, approximately 93% detected once. The clonotype originates from a human donor with multiple sclerosis. Material: CD8+ T cells from PBMCs. The chain carries TRBV19 and TRBJ2-1; D uncertain. The CDR3 DNA reads TGTGCCAGTAGTATGTTTATGAGCTCCTACAATGAGCAGTTCTTC. This codes for CASSMFMSSYNEQFF.